These 19 T cell receptor beta chains share one sample of origin, sequenced in a study of blood T cell repertoires in COVID-19. Generated by immunoSEQ multiplex PCR, the TCRdb table keeps only in-frame clones and is missing some. The sample has some 350,000 clones; about nine tenths are singletons. What was sequenced was peripheral blood. The receptors stem from a woman aged 70 to 79 with COVID-19, enrolled during active disease.

The V call is TRBV9, the J call TRBJ1-6, with 8 bases aligning to TRBD1. J lost 6 bases, V lost 5 bases, and 7 bases had no gene match. Per germline, CDR1 SGDLS and CDR2 YYNGEE. There are 15 residues in the CDR3. Here the CDR3 reads CASSPQGAVNSPLHF. CDR3 nucleotides: TGTGCCAGCAGTCCTCAGGGGGCGGTTAATTCACCCCTCCACTTT.

The chain couples TRBV5-1 to TRBJ2-7, with 9 nucleotides matching TRBD1. From germline, CDR1 is SGHRS and CDR2 YFSETQ. The V and J ends lost 4 bases and 3 bases, in that order; junction bases with no gene match: 8. The CDR3 totals 15 residues. The CDR3 DNA sequence: TGCGCCAGCAGCCAAACAACAGGGGGCGGCTACGAGCAGTACTTC. Its translation is CASSQTTGGGYEQYF. Filled out from reference TRBV5-1 and TRBJ2-7, the complete variable domain reads KAGVTQTPRYLIKTRGQQVTLSCSPISGHRSVSWYQQTPGQGLQFLFEYFSETQRNKGNFPGRFSGRQFSNSRSEMNVSTLELGDSALYLCASSQTTGGGYEQYFGPGTRLTVT.

The chain recombines TRBV6-6 with TRBJ1-1; D ambiguous. Germline values: CDR1 MNHNY, CDR2 SVGAGI (reference sequence). The CDR3 sequence is 13 residues long. V was trimmed by 6 bases and J by 6 bases, leaving 14 bases between them. Here the CDR3 reads CASSWEAGAEAFF. CDR3 DNA: TGTGCCAGCAGCTGGGAGGCGGGTGCTGAAGCTTTCTTT.

The gene calls are TRBV18 and TRBJ1-1, with no clear D. In germline, CDR1 is KGHSH, CDR2 LQKENI. CDR3 length equals 12 residues. V lost 5 bases, J lost 3 bases, and 7 bases lay in between. The CDR3 loop is CASSGRYTEAFF. In DNA, the CDR3 is TGTGCCAGCTCAGGGAGATACACTGAAGCTTTCTTT.

The chain links TRBV19 to TRBJ1-6; D is possibly TRBD1 (6 bases). Germline CDR1 LNHDA, CDR2 SQIVND (reference sequence). V lost 6 bases and J 8 bases, leaving 11 bases between the germline ends. The CDR3 sequence is 13 residues long. The CDR3 DNA reads TGTGCCAGTAGAGTGACAGGATATTCACCCCTCCACTTT. Amino acids: CASRVTGYSPLHF.

The CDR3 DNA reads as TGCGCCAGCAGCTTGGAACCTCCGGGACAGGCGAATTCACCCCTCCACTTT. Translated: CASSLEPPGQANSPLHF. The chain couples TRBV5-1 to TRBJ1-6; 8 bases line up with TRBD1. The CDR3 is 17 amino acids. V lost 0 bases and J lost 7; bases outside the gene matches: 9. Germline V gene lookup returns CDR1 SGHRS and CDR2 YFSETQ.

The chain couples TRBV7-3 to TRBJ1-2; 8 nucleotides agree with TRBD1. The CDR3 is 16 amino acids. Per germline, CDR1 SGHTA and CDR2 FQGTGA. J gave up 3 bases and V 5 bases, and 11 bases lay outside the gene matches. CDR3 in amino acids: CASSPSDRGAYYGYTF. The CDR3 DNA sequence: TGTGCCAGCAGCCCCTCCGACAGGGGAGCTTACTATGGCTACACCTTC. The full variable domain, completed using reference TRBV7-3 and TRBJ1-2, is GAGVSQTPSNKVTEKGKYVELRCDPISGHTALYWYRQSLGQGPEFLIYFQGTGAADDSGLPNDRFFAVRPEGSVSTLKIQRTERGDSAVYLCASSPSDRGAYYGYTFGSGTRLTVV.

This clone was counted once. This chain joins TRBV2 and TRBJ1-2, with D tentatively TRBD1 (6 bases). This CDR3 has 11 residues. Trimming cost V 9 bases and J 8 bases, with 13 bases left between them. CDR1 is SNHLY and CDR2 is FYNNEI in the germline V gene. Here the CDR3 reads CARLGGEGYTF. DNA for the CDR3: TGTGCCAGGCTAGGGGGAGAAGGCTACACCTTC.

This clone was picked up one time. The chain carries TRBV10-3 and TRBJ1-3; maybe TRBD1 (5 bases). CDR1 and CDR2 from the germline V gene are ENHRY and SYGVKD. V was clipped by 8 bases and J by 1 base, with 15 bases between them. This CDR3 is 15 amino acids long. The CDR3 spells CAIANWGESGNTIYF. CDR3 sequence (DNA): TGTGCCATCGCGAACTGGGGGGAATCTGGAAACACCATATATTTT.

The chain combines TRBV5-1 with TRBJ2-2; a possible D gene is TRBD2 (5 bases). Per germline, CDR1 SGHRS and CDR2 YFSETQ. The CDR3 runs 13 residues. Between the trimmed V and J ends, which lost 4 bases and 5 bases, there was a span of 9 bases. The CDR3 DNA sequence: TGCGCCAGCAGCCCCTTAGCGACCGGGGAGCTGTTTTTT. This sequence encodes CASSPLATGELFF.

The V gene is TRBV5-1, the J gene TRBJ2-2; D unresolved. The V end was cut by 2 bases, the J end by 5 bases, with 10 bases between. Germline lookup yields CDR1 SGHRS and CDR2 YFSETQ. This CDR3 has 14 amino acids. The CDR3 is CASSFSVQTGELFF. CDR3 in DNA: TGCGCCAGCAGCTTTTCGGTACAGACCGGGGAGCTGTTTTTT.

This clone was counted only a few times. The V gene is TRBV21-1, the J gene TRBJ2-3; the table assigns TRBD1, which was not confirmed against the DNA. TRBV21-1 constitutes a pseudogene. The CDR3 sequence is 11 residues long. CDR3 nucleotides: TGTGCCAGCAGCCCTTCCCCAGGGCAGTATTTT. It specifies CASSPSPGQYF.

This chain links TRBV28 with TRBJ1-5; TRBD1 is a possible D gene (6 bases). V was trimmed by 7 bases and J by 3 bases, leaving 19 bases between them. CDR1 and CDR2 (germline): MDHEN, SYDVKM. The CDR3 extends over 16 amino acids. The chain's CDR3 is CASTPLYRQVNQPQHF. The CDR3 nucleotides are TGTGCCAGCACCCCCCTGTATCGACAGGTCAATCAGCCCCAGCATTTT.

This chain joins TRBV2 and TRBJ1-2; tentatively, D is TRBD1 (5 bases). Looked up from germline, CDR1 is SNHLY and CDR2 is FYNNEI. The CDR3 is 13 residues long. Trimming left V 2 bases short and J 7 bases short, with 11 bases between. The CDR3 here is CASSEWGVRGYTF. CDR3 sequence (DNA): TGTGCCAGCAGTGAATGGGGGGTACGTGGCTACACCTTC.

CDR3 DNA: TGTGCCAGTAGTTGGCAGAACACTGAAGCTTTCTTT. Protein: CASSWQNTEAFF. The chain carries TRBV19 and TRBJ1-1, with D unresolved. V was clipped by 5 bases and J by 1 base, with 5 bases between them. The CDR3 spans 12 residues. Germline loops: CDR1 LNHDA, CDR2 SQIVND (reference sequence).

Many counts were recorded for this clone. This rearrangement joins TRBV2 to TRBJ2-5; D possibly corresponds to TRBD1 (6 bases). CDR1 is SNHLY, CDR2 FYNNEI, per germline. This CDR3 region has 14 residues. The V and J ends lost 7 bases and 4 bases respectively, with 16 bases between them. The chain's CDR3 is CASKRQGPGETQYF. DNA for the CDR3: TGTGCCAGCAAGCGGCAGGGGCCGGGAGAGACCCAGTACTTC. Full variable domain (outside the CDR3, taken from reference TRBV2 and TRBJ2-5): EPEVTQTPSHQVTQMGQEVILRCVPISNHLYFYWYRQILGQKVEFLVSFYNNEISEKSEIFDDQFSVERPDGSNFTLKIRSTKLEDSAMYFCASKRQGPGETQYFGPGTRLLVL.

The chain recombines TRBV15 with TRBJ1-5, with a possible D match to TRBD1 (6 bases). V shed 1 base and J shed 3 bases, with 10 bases lying between them. Germline V gene data show CDR1 as LNHNV and CDR2 as YYDKDF (reference sequence). CDR3 length equals 15 residues. For the CDR3, the DNA is TGTGCCACCAGCAGAGTACAGGGAATCAATCAGCCCCAGCATTTT. This translates into CATSRVQGINQPQHF. The full variable domain, rest sourced from reference TRBV15 and TRBJ1-5, is DAMVIQNPRYQVTQFGKPVTLSCSQTLNHNVMYWYQQKSSQAPKLLFHYYDKDFNNEADTPDNFQSRRPNTSFCFLDIRSPGLGDTAMYLCATSRVQGINQPQHFGDGTRLSIL.

This chain joins TRBV25-1 and TRBJ1-2; the D is unclear. Germline V lookup: CDR1 MGHDK, CDR2 SYGVNS. The CDR3 loop spans 13 amino acids. V lost 5 bases and J 7 bases, leaving 14 bases between the germline ends. The chain's CDR3 is CASSSGKSGGYTF. In nucleotides, the CDR3 is TGTGCCAGCAGTTCCGGGAAGTCGGGTGGCTACACCTTC.

V is TRBV13 and J is TRBJ1-2; TRBD1 aligns across 9 bases. Germline values: CDR1 PRHDT, CDR2 FYEKMQ (reference sequence). V shed 5 bases and J 6 bases; nucleotides not matched to a gene: 4. The CDR3 totals 13 residues. The CDR3 here is CASSRRQGDGYTF. CDR3 in DNA: TGTGCCAGCAGCCGCAGACAGGGGGATGGCTACACCTTC.